Included here is one T cell receptor beta chain sequence, with context. The antigen is unknown. The data were taken from a study of OX40 agonist ivuxolimab in advanced cancers. The overall study: Three patients got partial responses; one had hepatocellular carcinoma and two had cutaneous melanoma.

Data came from immunoSEQ multiplex PCR; TCRdb stores just in-frame clones and leaves some out. The repertoire holds about 59,000 clones, 80% to 95% seen once, with about 12% in the top ten. Trimming pared 0 bases from V and 0 bases from J, leaving 6 bases between. The CDR3 covers 15 residues. Looked up from germline, CDR1 is LGHNT and CDR2 is FRNRAP. Regarding the study as a whole: Partial responders at 0.1-3.0 mg/kg showed near-lowest clonal expansion. Clonal expansion from baseline to week 6 occurred in both CD4+ and CD8+ T cells. Expanded clones were, on average, more numerous in CD8+ T cells than in CD4+.

The sequences come from CD4+ or CD8+ T cells sorted from blood, collected in a trial of the OX40 agonist ivuxolimab. The clonotype comes from an adult with an advanced solid tumor such as melanoma, head and neck, liver or kidney cancer. The chain recombines TRBV12-5 with TRBJ1-5; D gene unclear. The CDR3 DNA follows: TGTGCTAGTGGTTTGGTTTTAGATAGCAATCAGCCCCAGCATTTT. It specifies CASGLVLDSNQPQHF.